The next 22 T cell receptor beta chains were all read from a single sample in a study of shared clonotypes between healthy human individuals. Clones were sequenced by immunoSEQ multiplex PCR, and TCRdb holds only the in-frame ones, with some missing. The table includes some 2,000,000 clones, around 95% detected once. Sequenced material: naive CD4+ T cells sorted from blood. Subset denoted: CD45RA+ positively selected. The receptors were gathered from a young man in good health.

The chain carries TRBV2 and TRBJ1-5, with 8 bases that match TRBD1. J gave up 7 bases and V 6 bases, and 5 bases lay outside the gene matches. Germline V gene lookup returns CDR1 SNHLY and CDR2 FYNNEI. The length of the CDR3 is 13 residues. Here the CDR3 reads CASSPGQAQPQHF. As DNA, the CDR3 is TGTGCCAGCAGCCCGGGACAGGCGCAGCCCCAGCATTTT.

About this clone itself: Other nucleotide sequences in the sample specify the same CDR3. This chain uses TRBV30 with TRBJ2-5, with 10 bases lining up with TRBD1. V trimming: 3 bases; J trimming: 5 bases; junction bases outside the gene matches: 6. This CDR3 comprises 14 residues. Germline V gene lookup returns CDR1 GTSNPN and CDR2 SVGIG (reference sequence). The CDR3 nucleotides read TGTGCCTGGAGCCGGACAGGGGGTTTGGAGACCCAGTACTTC. Amino acid sequence: CAWSRTGGLETQYF.

CDR3: CASSLAGLAVNTDTQYF. CDR3 nucleotide sequence: TGTGCCAGCAGCTTGGCCGGACTAGCGGTGAACACAGATACGCAGTATTTT. The chain combines TRBV11-2 with TRBJ2-3; TRBD2 agrees at 10 bases. The V segment lost 3 bases and the J segment 2 bases; nucleotides outside the gene matches: 8. The CDR3 covers 17 residues. CDR1 and CDR2 from the germline V gene are SGHAT and FQNNGV. The entire variable domain, with the rest obtained from reference TRBV11-2 and TRBJ2-3, is as follows: EAGVAQSPRYKIIEKRQSVAFWCNPISGHATLYWYQQILGQGPKLLIQFQNNGVVDDSQLPKDRFSAERLKGVDSTLKIQPAKLEDSAVYLCASSLAGLAVNTDTQYFGPGTRLTVL.

The chain joins TRBV5-5 to TRBJ1-5; D unclear. Trimming removed 4 bases at V and 8 bases at J, with 10 bases between. The CDR3 covers 12 residues. The germline CDR1 and CDR2 sequences are SGHKS and YYEKEE (reference sequence). CDR3 in amino acids: CASSLPPEPQHF. DNA for the CDR3: TGTGCCAGCAGCCTCCCCCCAGAGCCCCAGCATTTT.

The J gene is TRBJ1-5, the V gene TRBV19; 9 nucleotides line up with TRBD1. From germline, CDR1 is LNHDA and CDR2 SQIVND (reference sequence). Trimming removed 6 bases from V and 6 bases from J; junction bases left unmatched: 15. The CDR3 loop spans 17 amino acids. The CDR3 spells CASRRTGALSGGQPQHF. The CDR3 DNA follows: TGTGCCAGTAGAAGGACAGGGGCGCTGTCCGGTGGTCAGCCCCAGCATTTT. Using reference TRBV19 and TRBJ1-5 for the parts outside the CDR3, the full variable domain is DGGITQSPKYLFRKEGQNVTLSCEQNLNHDAMYWYRQDPGQGLRLIYYSQIVNDFQKGDIAEGYSVSREKKESFPLTVTSAQKNPTAFYLCASRRTGALSGGQPQHFGDGTRLSIL.

J is TRBJ2-3 and V is TRBV13; tentatively, D is TRBD2 (6 bases). CDR1 is PRHDT, CDR2 FYEKMQ, per germline (reference sequence). There are 13 residues in the CDR3. The V and J ends lost 5 bases and 6 bases respectively, with 12 bases between them. The CDR3 DNA is TGTGCCAGCAGCCCTCCTCGGGAGGATACGCAGTATTTT. Its translation: CASSPPREDTQYF. Based on the CDR3 plus reference TRBV13 and TRBJ2-3, the full variable domain is AAGVIQSPRHLIKEKRETATLKCYPIPRHDTVYWYQQGPGQDPQFLISFYEKMQSDKGSIPDRFSAQQFSDYHSELNMSSLELGDSALYFCASSPPREDTQYFGPGTRLTVL.

The chain employs TRBV10-3 and TRBJ1-1, with TRBD1 identical over 10 bases. Germline V gives CDR1 ENHRY, CDR2 SYGVKD. There are 14 residues in the CDR3. J was trimmed by 5 bases and V by 4 bases; bases with no gene match: 4. Here the CDR3 reads CAISADRGQTEAFF. The DNA of the CDR3 is TGTGCCATCAGTGCCGACAGGGGGCAAACTGAAGCTTTCTTT.

V and J are TRBV6-5 and TRBJ1-1; D unresolved. Germline loops: CDR1 MNHEY, CDR2 SVGAGI. CDR3 length: 15 residues. Trimming left V 1 base short and J 3 bases short, with 12 bases between. The CDR3 sequence: CASSYFGRMDTEAFF. The CDR3 nucleotides read TGTGCCAGCAGTTACTTCGGGCGTATGGACACTGAAGCTTTCTTT.

The chain links TRBV13 to TRBJ1-1; no definite D call. V lost 6 bases and J 5 bases, leaving 16 bases between the germline ends. The CDR3 has 14 amino acids. In germline, CDR1 is PRHDT, CDR2 FYEKMQ (reference sequence). The CDR3 DNA sequence: TGTGCCAGCAGGGAGGGAAGTTGGGGAACTGAAGCTTTCTTT. It encodes CASREGSWGTEAFF.

This clone was seen only a few times. The chain joins TRBV6-1 to TRBJ1-2; no reliable D call. CDR1 is MNHNS and CDR2 is SASEGT in the germline V gene. V gave up 8 bases and J gave up 4 bases, with 8 bases separating them. The CDR3 extends over 11 amino acids. The CDR3 DNA follows: TGTGCCAGCCTCCCGGGCTATGGCTACACCTTC. It specifies CASLPGYGYTF.

The V gene is TRBV10-2, the J gene TRBJ1-4, with 7 bases aligning to TRBD1. V gave up 8 bases and J gave up 6 bases; unmatched junction bases: 6. Germline V gene data show CDR1 as WSHSY and CDR2 as SAAADI. The CDR3 is 13 amino acids. The CDR3 coding sequence is TGCGCCAGCCCCAGGGGGGTGGATGAAAAACTGTTTTTT. It specifies CASPRGVDEKLFF.

The chain couples TRBV5-4 to TRBJ2-5; a possible D gene is TRBD1 (6 bases). V lost 3 bases to trimming and J lost 0 bases, with 15 bases between them. Germline V gene sequence: CDR1 SGHNT, CDR2 YYREEE (reference sequence). The CDR3 sequence is 16 residues long. In nucleotides, the CDR3 is TGTGCCAGCAGCTCAACAGGATGGGGGCACCAAGAGACCCAGTACTTC. It encodes CASSSTGWGHQETQYF.

The chain links TRBV7-9 to TRBJ2-7, with 9 bases that match TRBD1. V lost 5 bases, J lost 2 bases, and 4 bases stayed unmatched. The germline V gene has CDR1 SEHNR and CDR2 FQNEAQ (reference sequence). This CDR3 has 14 residues. The CDR3 coding sequence is TGTGCCAGCAGCGGACAGGGGCCACCCTACGAGCAGTACTTC. Translating it yields CASSGQGPPYEQYF.

The chain has TRBV5-4 and TRBJ1-1; D perhaps matches TRBD1 (5 bases). The germline CDR1 and CDR2 sequences are SGHNT and YYREEE (reference sequence). Trimming left V 0 bases short and J 2 bases short, with 11 bases between. The CDR3 totals 15 residues. This CDR3 reads CASSLDQGTNTEAFF. CDR3 in DNA: TGTGCCAGCAGCTTGGATCAGGGAACAAACACTGAAGCTTTCTTT.

The chain joins TRBV10-3 to TRBJ2-6; D possibly corresponds to TRBD1 (5 bases). The CDR3 length is 15 residues. V was clipped by 7 bases and J by 2 bases, with 12 bases between them. The germline V gene has CDR1 ENHRY and CDR2 SYGVKD. CDR3 DNA: TGTGCCATCACGGAAGGGGTGGCTGGGGCCAACGTCCTGACTTTC. It is translated as CAITEGVAGANVLTF.

The V and J genes are TRBV7-2 and TRBJ2-7; a weak D match, TRBD2 (6 bases). In germline, CDR1 is SGHTA, CDR2 FQGNSA. Trimming cost V 2 bases and J 0 bases, with 11 bases left between them. The CDR3 runs to 15 residues. CDR3 nucleotide sequence: TGTGCCAGCAGCTTATTGGGCGGGACCTCCTACGAGCAGTACTTC. This codes for CASSLLGGTSYEQYF.

The chain carries TRBV5-1 and TRBJ2-1; tentatively, D is TRBD2 (5 bases). There are 15 residues in the CDR3. CDR1 is SGHRS and CDR2 is YFSETQ in the germline V gene. The V end lost 4 bases, the J end lost 0 bases, and 11 bases lay between the germline ends. CDR3 sequence: CASSTRSFSYNEQFF. The CDR3 nucleotides read TGCGCCAGCAGCACTAGGTCCTTCTCCTACAATGAGCAGTTCTTC.

CDR3 nucleotide sequence: TGTGCCAGCAGCCCCCAAACGAGGCGGGAATCCCCCGAGCAGTACTTC. This encodes CASSPQTRRESPEQYF. The chain has TRBV7-8 and TRBJ2-7, with D perhaps matching TRBD2 (6 bases). Germline CDR1 SGHVS, CDR2 FQNEAQ. Trimming removed 5 bases from V and 6 bases from J, with 23 bases in between. The length of the CDR3 is 16 residues.

This sequence joins TRBV6-5 and TRBJ1-6, with D maybe TRBD1 (6 bases). This CDR3 comprises 16 residues. Germline V gives CDR1 MNHEY, CDR2 SVGAGI. Trimming pared 0 bases from V and 6 bases from J, leaving 12 bases between. CDR3 in amino acids: CASSYSGGRANSPLHF. As DNA, the CDR3 is TGTGCCAGCAGTTACTCGGGGGGCAGGGCTAATTCACCCCTCCACTTT.

This chain uses TRBV7-8 with TRBJ1-2; TRBD1 agrees at 10 bases. The CDR3 contains 16 residues. Trimming took 5 bases from V and 6 from J; bases not matched to a gene: 12. Germline V lookup: CDR1 SGHVS, CDR2 FQNEAQ. The CDR3 sequence is CASSRDRQGAMHGYTF. The CDR3 DNA is TGTGCCAGCAGCCGAGACCGACAGGGGGCAATGCATGGCTACACCTTC.

This clone was recorded once. This rearrangement joins TRBV28 to TRBJ1-2, with 10 bases lining up with TRBD1. Germline lookup yields CDR1 MDHEN and CDR2 SYDVKM. The length of the CDR3 is 16 residues. After removal of 3 bases from V and 2 bases from J, the junction contained 6 bases not matched to a gene. The CDR3 sequence is CASSLGDRGWNYGYTF. CDR3 coding DNA: TGTGCCAGCAGTTTGGGGGACAGGGGTTGGAACTATGGCTACACCTTC.

The V gene is TRBV5-1, the J gene TRBJ1-1, with D hard to call. CDR3 length: 15 amino acids. Germline CDR1 SGHRS, CDR2 YFSETQ. The V gene lost 1 base and the J gene lost 6 bases, with 16 bases spanning the gap. CDR3 nucleotides: TGCGCCAGCAGCTTGTCCCCCCGCCCTGGCGCTGAAGCTTTCTTT. Protein product: CASSLSPRPGAEAFF.